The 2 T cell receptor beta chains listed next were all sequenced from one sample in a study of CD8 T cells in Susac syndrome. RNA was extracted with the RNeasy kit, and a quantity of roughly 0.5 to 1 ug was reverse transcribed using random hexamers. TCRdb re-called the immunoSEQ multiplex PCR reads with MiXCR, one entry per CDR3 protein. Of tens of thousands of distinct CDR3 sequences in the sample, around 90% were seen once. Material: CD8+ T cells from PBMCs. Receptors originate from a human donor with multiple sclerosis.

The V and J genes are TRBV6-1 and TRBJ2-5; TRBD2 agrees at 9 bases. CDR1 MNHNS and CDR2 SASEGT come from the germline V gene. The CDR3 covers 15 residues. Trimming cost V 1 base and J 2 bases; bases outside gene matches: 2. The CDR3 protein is CASSEVAGGQETQYF. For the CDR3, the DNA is TGTGCCAGCAGTGAAGTGGCGGGGGGGCAAGAGACCCAGTACTTC.

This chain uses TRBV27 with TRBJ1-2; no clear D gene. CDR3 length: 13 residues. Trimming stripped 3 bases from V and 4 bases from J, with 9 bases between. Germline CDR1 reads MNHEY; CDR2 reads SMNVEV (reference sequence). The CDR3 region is CASSFAGLYGYTF. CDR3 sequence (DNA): TGTGCCAGCAGTTTTGCCGGTCTCTATGGCTACACCTTC.